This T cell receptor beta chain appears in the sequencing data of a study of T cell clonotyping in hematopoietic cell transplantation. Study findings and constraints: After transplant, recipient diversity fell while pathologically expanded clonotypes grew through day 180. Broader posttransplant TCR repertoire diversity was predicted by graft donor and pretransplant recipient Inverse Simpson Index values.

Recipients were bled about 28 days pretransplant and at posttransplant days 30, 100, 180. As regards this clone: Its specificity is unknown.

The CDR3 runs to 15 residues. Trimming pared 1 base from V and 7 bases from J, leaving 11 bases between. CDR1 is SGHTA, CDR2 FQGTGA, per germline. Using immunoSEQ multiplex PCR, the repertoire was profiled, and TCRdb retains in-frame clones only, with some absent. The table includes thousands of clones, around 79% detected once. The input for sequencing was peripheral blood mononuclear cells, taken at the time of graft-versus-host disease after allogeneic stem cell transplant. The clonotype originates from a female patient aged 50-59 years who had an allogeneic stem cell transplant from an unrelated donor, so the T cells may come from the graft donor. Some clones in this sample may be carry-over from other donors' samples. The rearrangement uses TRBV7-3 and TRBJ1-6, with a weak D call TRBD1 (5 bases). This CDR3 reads CASSLRGVGNSPLHF. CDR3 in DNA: TGTGCCAGCAGCTTAAGAGGGGTAGGCAATTCACCCCTCCACTTT.